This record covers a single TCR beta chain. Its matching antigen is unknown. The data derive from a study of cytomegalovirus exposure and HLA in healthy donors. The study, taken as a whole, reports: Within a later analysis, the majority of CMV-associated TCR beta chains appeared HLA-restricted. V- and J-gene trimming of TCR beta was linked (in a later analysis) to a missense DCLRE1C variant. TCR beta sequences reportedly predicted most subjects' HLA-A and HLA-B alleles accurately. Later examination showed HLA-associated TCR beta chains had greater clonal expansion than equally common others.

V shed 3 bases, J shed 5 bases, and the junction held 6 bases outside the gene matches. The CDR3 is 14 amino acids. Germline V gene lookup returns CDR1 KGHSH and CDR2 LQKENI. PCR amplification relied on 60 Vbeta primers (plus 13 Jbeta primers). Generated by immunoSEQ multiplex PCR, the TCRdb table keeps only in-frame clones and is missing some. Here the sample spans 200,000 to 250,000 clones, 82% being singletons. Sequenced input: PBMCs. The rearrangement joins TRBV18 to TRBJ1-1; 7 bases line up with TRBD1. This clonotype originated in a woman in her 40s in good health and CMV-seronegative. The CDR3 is CASSPGDSRTEAFF. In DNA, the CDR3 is TGTGCCAGCTCACCCGGGGACAGTAGAACTGAAGCTTTCTTT.